Listed here is a single T cell receptor (beta chain). Its specificity is unknown. Treatment of the sample: roughly 10-day PBMC culture with coronavirus spike peptide pools or control peptides (ViraFEST assay). ViraFEST used peptide pools to expand antigen-specific T cells before TCR sequencing. The CDR3 extends over 15 amino acids. V shed 3 bases and J shed 3 bases, with 12 bases lying between them. In germline, CDR1 is SGHTA, CDR2 FQGNSA. The sample comes from a study of vaccination and CD4 T cells after COVID-19. Study as a whole: Typically, post-vaccine samples were obtained a median approximately 70 days after dose two, within a range of 14 to 241.

At the Johns Hopkins FTIC core, DNA taken from cultured CD4+ T cells was sequenced by way of the Oncomine TCR Beta short-read assay. TCRdb re-derived calls from the PCR reads in MiXCR, one entry per CDR3 protein. The data hold some 10,000 distinct CDR3 sequences, with around 62% observed a single time. The clonotype was recovered from a human donor who had recovered from COVID-19. The gene calls are TRBV7-2 and TRBJ2-1, with D possibly matching TRBD1 (6 bases). The sample consisted of CD4+ T cells from blood, cultured in vitro. The CDR3 loop is CASSFGRGRYNEQFF. The CDR3 DNA sequence: TGTGCCAGCAGCTTTGGCAGGGGCCGCTACAATGAGCAGTTCTTC. Drawing the rest from reference TRBV7-2 and TRBJ2-1, the complete variable domain is GAGVSQSPSNKVTEKGKDVELRCDPISGHTALYWYRQSLGQGLEFLIYFQGNSAPDKSGLPSDRFSAERTGGSVSTLTIQRTQQEDSAVYLCASSFGRGRYNEQFFGPGTRLTVL.